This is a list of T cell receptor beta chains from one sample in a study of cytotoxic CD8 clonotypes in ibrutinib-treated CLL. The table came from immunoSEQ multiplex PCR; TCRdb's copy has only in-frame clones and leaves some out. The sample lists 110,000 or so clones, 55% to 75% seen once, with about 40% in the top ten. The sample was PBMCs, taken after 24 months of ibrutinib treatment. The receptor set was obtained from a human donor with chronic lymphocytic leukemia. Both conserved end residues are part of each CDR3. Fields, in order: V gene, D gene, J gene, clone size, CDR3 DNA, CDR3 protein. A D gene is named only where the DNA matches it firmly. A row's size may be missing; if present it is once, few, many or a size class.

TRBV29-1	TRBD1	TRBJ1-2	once	TGCAGCGTTGAAGACGCGACAGGGGGCGGTGGCTACACCTTC	CSVEDATGGGGYTF
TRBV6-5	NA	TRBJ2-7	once	TGTGCCAGCAGTTACTTCGAGGGGAAGGCCTACGAGCAGTACTTC	CASSYFEGKAYEQYF
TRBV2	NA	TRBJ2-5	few	TGTGCCAGCCGGTGGCAGGTGGAGGAGACCCAGTACTTC	CASRWQVEETQYF
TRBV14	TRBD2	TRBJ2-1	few	TGTGCCAGCAGTCCCGGGGGGGCCGGTCAGTTCTTC	CASSPGGAGQFF
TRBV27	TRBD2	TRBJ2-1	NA	TGTGCCAGCAGTTCTCTCGGACTAGCTGACAATGAGCAGTTCTTC	CASSSLGLADNEQFF
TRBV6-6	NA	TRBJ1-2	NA	TGTGCCAGCAAACCTGGACAGCAACGTGGCTACACCTTC	CASKPGQQRGYTF
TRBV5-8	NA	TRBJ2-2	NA	TGTGCCAGCAGCGAGACTGGGGGTACCGGGGAGCTGTTTTTT	CASSETGGTGELFF
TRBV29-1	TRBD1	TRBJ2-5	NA	TGCAGCGTTGACGGCAGGGGGTCCGAGACCCAGTACTTC	CSVDGRGSETQYF
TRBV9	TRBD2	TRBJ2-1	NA	TGTGCCAGCAGCATCGGGACTAGCGTTGGCAATGAGCAGTTCTTC	CASSIGTSVGNEQFF
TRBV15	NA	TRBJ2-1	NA	TGTGCCACCAGCAGAGATCGAGGACTGTTAGGGCGCAATGAGCAGTTCTTC	CATSRDRGLLGRNEQFF
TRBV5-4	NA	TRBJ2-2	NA	TGTGCCAGCAGCGGGCGTTTGGCGGGGTCCGGGGAGCTGTTTTTT	CASSGRLAGSGELFF
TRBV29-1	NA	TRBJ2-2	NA	TGCAGCGTTGTAGTCGTAGACGGGGCCGGGGAGCTGTTTTTT	CSVVVVDGAGELFF
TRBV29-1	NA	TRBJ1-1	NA	TGCAGCGTGGTCCGGGAGGGCACTGAAGCTTTCTTT	CSVVREGTEAFF
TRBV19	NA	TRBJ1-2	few	TGTGCCAGTAGAAGGGTCGGGACGGAGGGACATGGCTACACCTTC	CASRRVGTEGHGYTF
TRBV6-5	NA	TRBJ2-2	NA	TGTGCCAGCAGTTACTCGATGGGGTGGGAGCTGTTTTTT	CASSYSMGWELFF
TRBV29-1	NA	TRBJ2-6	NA	TGCAGCGTTGGTGGTGGGAGGTCTGGGGCCAACGTCCTGACTTTC	CSVGGGRSGANVLTF
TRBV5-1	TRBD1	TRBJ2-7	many	TGCGCCAGCGGCGGACAGGCGGGCGAGCAGTACTTC	CASGGQAGEQYF
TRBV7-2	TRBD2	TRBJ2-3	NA	TGTGCCAGCAGCTTAGGGGCGGGGGGTACAGATACGCAGTATTTT	CASSLGAGGTDTQYF
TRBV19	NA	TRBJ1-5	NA	TGTGCCAGTAGTGATGGTTCCTTTAGCAATCAGCCCCAGCATTTT	CASSDGSFSNQPQHF
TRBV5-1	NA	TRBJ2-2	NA	TGCGCCAGCAGCTTGGCGGGGTTTGACGGGGAGCTGTTTTTT	CASSLAGFDGELFF
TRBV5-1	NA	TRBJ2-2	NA	TGCGCCAGCAGCTTGTCGGGGAACACCGGGGAGCTGTTTTTT	CASSLSGNTGELFF